Presented here are 5 T cell receptor beta chains from one specimen sequenced in a study of T cells in localized non-small cell lung cancer. The method was immunoSEQ multiplex PCR; TCRdb's version includes in-frame clones alone and lacks a portion of them. The sample consists of around 1,500 clones, around a quarter of them appearing once. Sequenced material: lung tumor tissue, taken before any cancer treatment. These receptors were obtained from a male donor aged 60 or over with stage III lung adenocarcinoma.

The J gene is TRBJ2-5, the V gene TRBV5-1, with 10 bases lining up with TRBD2. CDR3 length equals 15 residues. Losses at the gene ends were 3 bases for V and 1 base for J; bases not matched to a gene: 3. Germline loops: CDR1 SGHRS, CDR2 YFSETQ. CDR3 sequence: CASSSRLAGQETQYF. In nucleotides, the CDR3 is TGCGCCAGCAGCTCCCGACTAGCGGGCCAAGAGACCCAGTACTTC.

This clone is classed as large. The chain joins TRBV6-8 to TRBJ1-4; 8 nucleotides agree with TRBD1. This CDR3 region has 15 residues. After removal of 6 bases from V and 7 bases from J, the junction contained 10 bases not matched to a gene. Germline CDR1 and CDR2: MNHGY and SAAAGT. The CDR3 nucleotides read TGTGCCAGCAGAACCCCCGGGACAGGTAGTGAAAAACTGTTTTTT. Translation: CASRTPGTGSEKLFF.

The CDR3 sequence is CASSESGTFGSEQFF. CDR3 bases: TGCGCCAGCAGTGAGTCCGGGACTTTTGGCAGTGAGCAGTTCTTC. The chain links TRBV10-2 to TRBJ2-1; D may be TRBD2 (6 bases). Trimming left V 0 bases short and J 9 bases short, with 15 bases between. Germline V CDR1 and CDR2: WSHSY, SAAADI. This CDR3 has 15 amino acids.

The chain links TRBV14 to TRBJ1-3; D is possibly TRBD1 (5 bases). This CDR3 has 14 residues. Germline loops: CDR1 SGHDN, CDR2 FVKESK. The V gene lost 4 bases and the J gene lost 0 bases, with 7 bases spanning the gap. CDR3 residues: CASSPRVSGNTIYF. As DNA, the CDR3 is TGTGCCAGCAGCCCCAGGGTCTCTGGAAACACCATATATTTT.

This clone turned up a few times. The chain is built from TRBV19 and TRBJ1-1; D might be TRBD1 (6 bases). CDR1 and CDR2 from the germline V gene are LNHDA and SQIVND (reference sequence). The CDR3 loop spans 14 amino acids. Trimming pared 8 bases from V and 3 bases from J, leaving 16 bases between. For the CDR3, the DNA is TGTGCCAGTCGAAGGGCAGGGGTGCACACTGAAGCTTTCTTT. It yields the protein CASRRAGVHTEAFF.